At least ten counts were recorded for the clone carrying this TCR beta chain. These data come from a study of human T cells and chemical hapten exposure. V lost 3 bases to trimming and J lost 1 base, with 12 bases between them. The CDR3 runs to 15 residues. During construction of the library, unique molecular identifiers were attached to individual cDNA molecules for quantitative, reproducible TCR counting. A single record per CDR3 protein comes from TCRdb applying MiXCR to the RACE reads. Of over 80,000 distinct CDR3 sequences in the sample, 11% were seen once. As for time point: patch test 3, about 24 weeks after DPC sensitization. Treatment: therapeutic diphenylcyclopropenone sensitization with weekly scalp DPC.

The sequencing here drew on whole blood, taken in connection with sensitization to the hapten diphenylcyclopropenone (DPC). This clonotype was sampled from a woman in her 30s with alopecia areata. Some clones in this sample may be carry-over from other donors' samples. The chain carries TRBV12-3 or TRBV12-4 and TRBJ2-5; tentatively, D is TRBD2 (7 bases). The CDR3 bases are TGTGCCAGCAGTTTTGGGGGGGCCCGCCAAGAGACCCAGTACTTC. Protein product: CASSFGGARQETQYF.